This TCR beta chain derives from a study of blood T cell repertoires in COVID-19. CDR3 size: 14 residues. Germline V gives CDR1 LGHDT, CDR2 YNNKEL (reference sequence). The V and J ends lost 1 base and 4 bases, in that order; junction bases with no gene match: 1. Enrollees, about 18 to 89 years old, lived in 24 US areas. Participants' reported clinical history set cohort assignment. Donors in Cohort 3 who had recovered were those with two negative PCRs, healthcare professional clearance, or resolution of their symptoms. Original data processing: It was from reference gene primer amplification that nucleated cell counts were estimated. This table comes from immunoSEQ multiplex PCR, and its TCRdb copy is limited to in-frame clones, with some not included. V and J calls and clone size come straight from that table; D and trimming were deduced from the DNA. Altogether approximately 200,000 clones are present, 87% being singletons, with the ten largest covering about 10%.

The chain joins TRBV3-1 (or the pseudogene TRBV3-2) to TRBJ1-1; 9 positions agree with TRBD1. Sequenced material: PBMCs or T cells enriched from blood (not recorded which). The source of this sequence is a man aged 30 to 45 who had recovered from COVID-19. DNA of the CDR3: TGTGCCAGCAGCCAAGGGACAGGGGCCACTGAAGCTTTCTTT. Translation gives CASSQGTGATEAFF.